This paragraph reports one T cell receptor beta chain. Self-reported history from a screening survey and questionnaire set each donor's cohort. Donors of Cohort 3 who recovered were those that had two negative PCRs, clearance, or symptom resolution. Authors' methods: The assay estimated nucleated cells by amplifying reference gene primers. The assay was immunoSEQ multiplex PCR, and TCRdb's table has in-frame clones only and misses some. V and J calls plus clone size are reproduced from that table; the DNA served to infer D and trimming. The table records approximately 480,000 clones, about nine tenths of them present only once. These data originate in a study of blood T cell repertoires in COVID-19. Study-wide background: T cells, B-cell-depleted T cells, or PBMCs provided the cDNA or gDNA that served as material.

Looked up from germline, CDR1 is MNHEY and CDR2 is SVGAGI. V was pared by 5 bases and J by 4 bases, with 5 bases of the junction left unmatched. CDR3 size: 15 residues. This clonotype was sampled from a woman under 30 who had recovered from COVID-19. The chain has TRBV6-5 and TRBJ1-5, with TRBD1 identical over 10 bases. The material sequenced was PBMCs or T cells enriched from blood (not recorded which). DNA for the CDR3: TGTGCCAGCAGTCGGACAGGGGGTTCGAATCAGCCCCAGCATTTT. It specifies CASSRTGGSNQPQHF.